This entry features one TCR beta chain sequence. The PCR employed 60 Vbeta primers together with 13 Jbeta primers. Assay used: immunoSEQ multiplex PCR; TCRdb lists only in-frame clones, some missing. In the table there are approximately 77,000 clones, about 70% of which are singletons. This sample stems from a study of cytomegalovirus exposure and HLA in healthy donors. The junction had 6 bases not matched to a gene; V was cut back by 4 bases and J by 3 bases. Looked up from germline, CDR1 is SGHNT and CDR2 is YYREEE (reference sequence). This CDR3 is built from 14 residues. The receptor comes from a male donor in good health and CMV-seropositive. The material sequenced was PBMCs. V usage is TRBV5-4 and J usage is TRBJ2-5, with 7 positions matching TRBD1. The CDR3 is CASSVWDSKETQYF. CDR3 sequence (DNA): TGTGCCAGCAGCGTGTGGGACAGTAAAGAGACCCAGTACTTC. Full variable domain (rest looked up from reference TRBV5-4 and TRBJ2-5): ETGVTQSPTHLIKTRGQQVTLRCSSQSGHNTVSWYQQALGQGPQFIFQYYREEENGRGNFPPRFSGLQFPNYSSELNVNALELDDSALYLCASSVWDSKETQYFGPGTRLLVL.